The following is a TCR beta chain sequence with its context. Its antigen is not identified. This entry is derived from a study of OX40 agonist ivuxolimab in advanced cancers. The wider study: Three dose-escalation patients had partial responses: one with hepatocellular carcinoma and two with cutaneous melanoma.

Blood sampling took place at baseline, cycle 4 day 1, and cycle 7 day 1. Germline CDR1 is SGHNT and CDR2 is YYREEE (reference sequence). This CDR3 comprises 13 residues. V lost 0 bases, J lost 2 bases, and 5 bases lay in between. Study-wide findings and caveats: Researchers report that CD8+ T cells had, on average, more expanded clones than CD4+. Within 6 weeks, CD4+ and CD8+ blood T cells expanded clonally at 0.1 to 3.0 mg/kg.

Sequenced by immunoSEQ multiplex PCR; TCRdb stores in-frame clones only, minus some. The sample shows 90,000 to 130,000 clones, 91% of them seen only once. The chain recombines TRBV5-4 with TRBJ1-2; D possibly corresponds to TRBD1 (5 bases). This TCR derives from an adult with an advanced solid tumor such as melanoma, head and neck, liver or kidney cancer. Material: CD4+ or CD8+ T cells sorted from blood, obtained in a trial of the OX40 agonist ivuxolimab. The CDR3 spells CASSLGGNYGYTF. In nucleotides, the CDR3 is TGTGCCAGCAGCTTGGGGGGGAACTATGGCTACACCTTC. Full variable domain (missing parts from reference TRBV5-4 and TRBJ1-2): ETGVTQSPTHLIKTRGQQVTLRCSSQSGHNTVSWYQQALGQGPQFIFQYYREEENGRGNFPPRFSGLQFPNYSSELNVNALELDDSALYLCASSLGGNYGYTFGSGTRLTVV.